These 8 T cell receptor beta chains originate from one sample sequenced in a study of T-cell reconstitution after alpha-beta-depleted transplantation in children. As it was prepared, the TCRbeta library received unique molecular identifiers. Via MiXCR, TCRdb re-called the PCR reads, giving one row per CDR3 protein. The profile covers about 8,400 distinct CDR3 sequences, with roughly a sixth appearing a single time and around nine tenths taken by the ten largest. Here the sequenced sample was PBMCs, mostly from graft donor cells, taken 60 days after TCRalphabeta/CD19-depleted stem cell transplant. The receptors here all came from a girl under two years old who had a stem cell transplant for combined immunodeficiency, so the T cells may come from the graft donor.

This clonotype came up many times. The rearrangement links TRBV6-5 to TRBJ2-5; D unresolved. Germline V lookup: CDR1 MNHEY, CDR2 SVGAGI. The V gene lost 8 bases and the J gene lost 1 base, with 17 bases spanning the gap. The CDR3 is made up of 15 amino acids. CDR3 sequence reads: CASGRSYSLQETQYF. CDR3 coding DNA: TGTGCCAGCGGAAGGTCGTACTCTCTCCAAGAGACCCAGTACTTC.

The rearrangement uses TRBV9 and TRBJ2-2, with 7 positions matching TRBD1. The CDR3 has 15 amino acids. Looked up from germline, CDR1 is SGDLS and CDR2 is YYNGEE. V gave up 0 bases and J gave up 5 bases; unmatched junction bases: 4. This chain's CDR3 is CASSVAPGGTGELFF. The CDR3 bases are TGTGCCAGCAGCGTAGCGCCAGGGGGAACCGGGGAGCTGTTTTTT. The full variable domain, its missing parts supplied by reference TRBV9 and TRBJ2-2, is DSGVTQTPKHLITATGQRVTLRCSPRSGDLSVYWYQQSLDQGLQFLIQYYNGEERAKGNILERFSAQQFPDLHSELNLSSLELGDSALYFCASSVAPGGTGELFFGEGSRLTVL.

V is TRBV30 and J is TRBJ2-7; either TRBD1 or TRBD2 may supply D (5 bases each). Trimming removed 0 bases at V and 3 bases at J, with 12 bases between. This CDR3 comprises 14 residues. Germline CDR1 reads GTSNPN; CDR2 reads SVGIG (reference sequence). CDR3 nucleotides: TGTGCCTGGAGTGTAATGGGGGAGATCTACGAGCAGTACTTC. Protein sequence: CAWSVMGEIYEQYF.

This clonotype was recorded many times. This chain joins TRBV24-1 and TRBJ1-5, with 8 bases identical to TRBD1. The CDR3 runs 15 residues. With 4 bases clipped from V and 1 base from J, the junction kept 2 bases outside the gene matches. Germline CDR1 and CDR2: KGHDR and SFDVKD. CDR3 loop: CATSETGESNQPQHF. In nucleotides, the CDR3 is TGTGCCACCAGTGAGACAGGGGAGAGCAATCAGCCCCAGCATTTT.

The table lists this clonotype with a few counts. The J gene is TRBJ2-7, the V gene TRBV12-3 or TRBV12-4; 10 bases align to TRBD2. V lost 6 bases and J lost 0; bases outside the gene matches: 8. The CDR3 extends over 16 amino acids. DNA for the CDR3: TGTGCCAGCAGCTCTCAGCGGGAGGGCCCCTCCTACGAGCAGTACTTC. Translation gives CASSSQREGPSYEQYF.

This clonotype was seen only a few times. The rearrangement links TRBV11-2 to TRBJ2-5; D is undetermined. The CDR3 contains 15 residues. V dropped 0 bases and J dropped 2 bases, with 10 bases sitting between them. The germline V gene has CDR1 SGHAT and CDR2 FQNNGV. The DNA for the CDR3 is TGTGCCAGCAGCTTAGATCATGGCGAACAAGAGACCCAGTACTTC. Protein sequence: CASSLDHGEQETQYF.

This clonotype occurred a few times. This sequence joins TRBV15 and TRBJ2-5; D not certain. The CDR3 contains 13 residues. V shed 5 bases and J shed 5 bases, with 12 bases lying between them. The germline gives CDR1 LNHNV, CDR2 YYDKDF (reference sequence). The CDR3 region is CATSETPGETQYF. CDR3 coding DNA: TGTGCCACCAGCGAGACTCCTGGCGAGACCCAGTACTTC.

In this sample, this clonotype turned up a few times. The CDR3 nucleotides are TGTGCCATCAGTGAGCCAGCGGGATACTCCTACGAGCAGTACTTC. Translated, it gives CAISEPAGYSYEQYF. The V and J genes are TRBV10-3 and TRBJ2-7; 7 positions match TRBD2. CDR1 and CDR2 from the germline V gene are ENHRY and SYGVKD. This CDR3 spans 15 amino acids. The junction had 4 bases not matched to a gene; V was cut back by 2 bases and J by 0 bases.